This T cell receptor beta chain was documented in a study of shared clonotypes between healthy human individuals. Study-level background: The donor group consisted of two women and a few men, aged 18 to 49. Broader study findings: Researchers found naive subsets generally carried larger estimated richness than memory subsets.

The assay ran at deep level. TCRdb's copy holds only in-frame clones and misses some; the assay was immunoSEQ multiplex PCR. The repertoire holds roughly 1,600,000 clones, with approximately 98.5% as singletons. Healthy and HIV-negative, the adult donors had no recent acute infections or vaccinations. The germline gives CDR1 ENHRY, CDR2 SYGVKD. Trimming removed 0 bases at V and 4 bases at J, with 19 bases between. This CDR3 spans 18 amino acids. With respect to this clone: Its antigen remains unidentified.

Sequencing input: naive CD4+ T cells sorted from blood. Sample subset: CD45RA+ positively selected. V is TRBV10-3 and J is TRBJ1-5; D might be TRBD1 (6 bases). The receptor's source is a young man in good health. As DNA, the CDR3 is TGTGCCATCAGTGAGTCCCCCGGGTCGGCCAGGGGAAATCAGCCCCAGCATTTT. Residues: CAISESPGSARGNQPQHF.